A selection of T cell receptor beta chains follows, all from one sample in a study of blood T cell repertoires in COVID-19. Here immunoSEQ multiplex PCR was the method, and the copy in TCRdb shows in-frame clones only, minus some. The table includes approximately 100,000 clones, 70% to 80% detected once. Material for sequencing was peripheral blood. The source is an elderly man with COVID-19, enrolled during active disease. Both conserved end residues are part of each CDR3. A D gene is named only where the DNA matches it firmly. Only part of the rows carry a size: once, few, many, or a class if the clone is expanded.

>TRBD1|TRBV7-9|few|TRBJ1-2
CASSRTGAAEGYTF
TGTGCCAGCAGCAGGACAGGGGCGGCGGAGGGCTACACCTTC
>TRBD2|TRBV6-5|-|TRBJ2-7
CASSYSGELTYEQYF
TGTGCCAGCAGCTATAGCGGGGAGCTTACCTACGAGCAGTACTTC
>TRBD2|TRBV4-3|-|TRBJ2-2
CASSQASLAAGELFF
TGCGCCAGCAGCCAAGCTTCACTAGCGGCCGGGGAGCTGTTTTTT
>TRBD1|TRBV28|-|TRBJ1-2
CASSFGRQGVYGYTF
TGTGCCAGCAGTTTCGGGAGACAGGGAGTCTACGGCTACACCTTC
>TRBD2|TRBV7-3|-|TRBJ2-7
CASRRLWTSGTYEQYF
TGTGCCAGCAGACGCCTTTGGACTAGCGGGACCTACGAGCAGTACTTC
>-|TRBV24-1|-|TRBJ2-1
CATSSGTHSYNEQFF
TGTGCCACCAGTTCGGGTACCCACTCCTACAATGAGCAGTTCTTC
>-|TRBV19|-|TRBJ2-2
CASSIAGGRELFF
TGTGCCAGTAGTATAGCCGGGGGAAGGGAGCTGTTTTTT
>-|TRBV19|-|TRBJ1-5
CASSMVAGDQPQHF
TGTGCCAGTAGTATGGTGGCAGGGGATCAGCCCCAGCATTTT
>-|TRBV6-5|-|TRBJ1-1
CASSRQSFNTEAFF
TGTGCCAGCAGCCGCCAAAGCTTCAACACTGAAGCTTTCTTT
>-|TRBV5-8|-|TRBJ2-3
CASSLERGRYTQYF
TGTGCCAGCAGCTTGGAACGGGGGAGGTATACGCAGTATTTT
>-|TRBV7-2|-|TRBJ2-3
CASSLTGYTDTQYF
TGTGCCAGCAGCTTAACGGGATACACAGATACGCAGTATTTT
>-|TRBV28|-|TRBJ2-1
CASRLAFTHEQFF
TGTGCCAGCAGACTAGCCTTTACCCATGAGCAGTTCTTC
>TRBD2|TRBV6-6|-|TRBJ2-2
CASSRSGSIAGGQYNGELFF
TGTGCCAGCAGTCGTAGTGGCAGCATAGCGGGAGGGCAATATAACGGGGAGCTGTTTTTT
>TRBD2|TRBV19|-|TRBJ2-7
CASSPGREREIHEQYF
TGTGCCAGTAGCCCCGGGCGAGAGCGGGAAATCCACGAGCAGTACTTC
>TRBD1|TRBV7-9|-|TRBJ1-5
CASSSQTGGKEPQHF
TGTGCCAGCAGCTCCCAGACAGGGGGCAAGGAGCCCCAGCATTTT
>-|TRBV29-1|-|TRBJ1-1
CSVVSYQAPSVFF
TGCAGCGTTGTGTCCTATCAGGCTCCCTCGGTTTTCTTT
>-|TRBV7-2|-|TRBJ2-2
CASSLGPNRHGELFF
TGTGCCAGCAGCTTGGGGCCGAACCGCCACGGGGAGCTGTTTTTT
>-|TRBV19|-|TRBJ2-5
CASSNREQETQYF
TGTGCCAGTAGCAACAGGGAGCAAGAGACCCAGTACTTC
>-|TRBV11-2|-|TRBJ2-1
CASSLENWRSSYNEQFF
TGTGCCAGCAGCTTAGAAAACTGGCGGAGCTCCTACAATGAGCAGTTCTTC
>-|TRBV5-6|-|TRBJ2-1
CASRIGQYNEQFF
TGTGCCAGCAGAATTGGACAGTACAATGAGCAGTTCTTC
>TRBD1|TRBV18|many|TRBJ2-7
CASSLTGPYEQYF
TGTGCCAGCTCCTTGACAGGGCCCTACGAGCAGTACTTC
>-|TRBV28|-|TRBJ1-5
CASIRQTSNQPQHF
TGTGCCAGCATTAGACAGACTAGCAATCAGCCCCAGCATTTT
>TRBD2|TRBV30|few|TRBJ2-7
CAWGTSGIKFQQYF
TGTGCCTGGGGCACTAGCGGGATAAAGTTCCAGCAGTACTTC
>TRBD1|TRBV7-2|-|TRBJ2-3
CASSIHRGGGTDTQYF
TGTGCCAGCAGCATTCACAGGGGTGGCGGCACAGATACGCAGTATTTT
>-|TRBV11-1|-|TRBJ1-5
CASSFGPYQPQHF
TGTGCCAGCAGCTTCGGTCCATATCAGCCCCAGCATTTT
>-|TRBV11-2|few|TRBJ1-4
CASSPPWGDEKLFF
TGTGCCAGCAGCCCCCCCTGGGGGGATGAAAAACTGTTTTTT
>-|TRBV5-8|few|TRBJ1-5
CASSTGVNSNQPQHF
TGTGCCAGCAGCACCGGGGTTAATAGCAATCAGCCCCAGCATTTT
>-|TRBV7-8|-|TRBJ1-6
CASSFTQGSPLHF
TGTGCCAGCAGCTTCACCCAGGGTTCACCCCTCCACTTT
>TRBD1|TRBV2|-|TRBJ1-2
CASRGQGGGGYTF
TGTGCCAGCAGGGGACAGGGCGGGGGTGGCTACACCTTC
>TRBD1|TRBV28|-|TRBJ2-1
CASSLSTGNRYNEQFF
TGTGCCAGCAGTTTATCGACAGGGAATCGGTACAATGAGCAGTTCTTC
>TRBD1|TRBV5-8|-|TRBJ1-5
CASSPGTGNQPQHF
TGTGCCAGCAGCCCAGGGACAGGGAATCAGCCCCAGCATTTT
>-|TRBV6-6|-|TRBJ1-4
CASSLAGEDEKLFF
TGTGCCAGCAGTCTAGCAGGGGAAGATGAAAAACTGTTTTTT
>-|TRBV28|few|TRBJ2-5
CATSKKRHSRETQYF
TGTGCCACTTCAAAGAAAAGGCACAGTCGAGAGACCCAGTACTTC
>-|TRBV6-2/TRBV6-3|-|TRBJ2-1
CASSYLGLSNEQFF
TGTGCCAGCAGTTACCTCGGACTCTCCAATGAGCAGTTCTTC
>-|TRBV7-3|-|TRBJ1-6
CASSPGGKGSPLHF
TGTGCCAGCAGCCCCGGGGGGAAAGGTTCACCCCTCCACTTT
>-|TRBV18|-|TRBJ1-5
CASSPGGVGNQPQHF
TGTGCCAGCTCACCGGGAGGGGTAGGCAATCAGCCCCAGCATTTT
>-|TRBV24-1|-|TRBJ1-2
CATSPGSDYGYTF
TGTGCCACCTCGCCGGGGTCGGACTATGGCTACACCTTC
>TRBD1|TRBV7-2|-|TRBJ1-1
CASSLETGRLEAFF
TGTGCCAGCAGCTTAGAGACAGGGAGGCTTGAAGCTTTCTTT
>-|TRBV7-6|-|TRBJ1-6
CASSLEPTVANSPLHF
TGTGCCAGCAGCTTAGAACCGACAGTGGCTAATTCACCCCTCCACTTT
>TRBD2|TRBV7-9|-|TRBJ2-7
CASSLVGRPAYEQYF
TGTGCCAGCAGCTTAGTCGGGAGGCCTGCCTACGAGCAGTACTTC
>TRBD1|TRBV5-5|-|TRBJ1-4
CASSFEGAANEKLFF
TGTGCCAGCAGCTTCGAGGGGGCGGCTAATGAAAAACTGTTTTTT
>-|TRBV6-5|once|TRBJ1-5
CASRGGEGNQPQHF
TGTGCCAGCAGGGGAGGGGAAGGCAATCAGCCCCAGCATTTT
>-|TRBV19|few|TRBJ2-5
CASSRGTDQETQYF
TGTGCCAGTAGCCGGGGGACAGACCAAGAGACCCAGTACTTC
>TRBD2|TRBV5-6|many|TRBJ2-7
CASSLGLAGDLIEQYF
TGTGCCAGCAGCTTGGGACTAGCGGGAGATCTTATCGAGCAGTACTTC
>TRBD2|TRBV29-1|-|TRBJ2-3
CSVEGDWSGTSTDTQYF
TGCAGCGTTGAAGGTGATTGGAGCGGGACCAGCACAGATACGCAGTATTTT
>-|TRBV7-3|-|TRBJ2-5
CASSLMFVQGETQYF
TGTGCCAGCAGCCTAATGTTTGTCCAGGGGGAGACCCAGTACTTC